This TCR beta chain is drawn from a study of T cell repertoires in cytomegalovirus infection (dated by TCRdb to the late 2010s). Turning to the overall study: Recently identified HLA-C-restricted CMV epitopes, whose presentation resists viral immunomodulation, were targeted by peptide stimulations together with well-studied HLA-B-restricted epitopes. Because public TCR beta signatures pointed to carriage of CMV infection together with the matching HLA type, the HLA type of each donor mattered for the analysis. General conclusions and limits of the study: Carriers of CMV infection plus the relevant HLA type were discriminated by the cumulative frequency of public TCR beta family members in the study cohort and in an independent approximately 360-donor cohort. In the ex vivo response, HLA-C-restricted CMV-specific TCR beta clonotypes were dominant, and in two of eight donors the single most frequent clonotype came from this HLA-C-restricted group.

Comments on this clonotype: Its antigen remains undetermined. No quality values exist for individual bases; no much larger clone is one base distant.

For sequencing, an Illumina HiSeq 1500 was employed. TCRdb ran its own pipeline on the public reads, namely fastp trimming at Q25 and MiXCR clone calling, and kept in-frame beta chains. CDR3 protein duplicates are merged, each entry listing the most common genes and DNA. The sample table shows some 900,000 distinct CDR3 sequences, and approximately 32% are seen once. Jointly, the top ten make up around 11% of the sample. The treatment or condition label corresponds to: in vitro stimulation with specific CMV peptide epitopes to enrich CMV-specific T cells. This receptor was obtained from a human donor in good health (CMV status not recorded). Some clones in this sample may be carry-over from other donors' samples. Sequencing used cultured CD8+ T cells from PBMCs, obtained from culture after CMV antigen stimulation.

CDR3 loop: CASSLSASSYEQCV. The DNA sequence is as follows: TGTGCCAGCAGTTTATCGGCCAGCTCCTACGAGCAGTGCGTC. The sequence joins TRBV27 to TRBJ2-7, with the D segment identity uncertain. As encoded in the germline V gene (reference sequence), CDR1 is MNHEY while CDR2 is SMNVEV. The CDR3, from cysteine to valine, totals 14 residues. The retained sequence is limited to the CDR3, 42 bases, with the frame set at the first base.